One sample yielded the 20 T cell receptor beta chains listed below, sequenced in a study of blood T cell repertoires in COVID-19. Using immunoSEQ multiplex PCR, the repertoire was profiled, and TCRdb retains in-frame clones only, with some absent. Among approximately 130,000 clones listed, 60% to 85% were seen once. The specimen sequenced was peripheral blood. The receptors stem from a man older than 75 with acute or convalescent COVID-19.

The chain joins TRBV7-9 to TRBJ2-7; perhaps TRBD1 as D (5 bases). CDR3 length equals 15 residues. The V gene's germline CDR1 is SEHNR and CDR2 FQNEAQ (reference sequence). Trimming stripped 4 bases from V and 2 bases from J, with 15 bases between. The CDR3 region is CASSSGHPEAYEQYF. The CDR3 DNA is TGTGCCAGCAGCTCCGGACACCCTGAGGCCTACGAGCAGTACTTC. The full variable domain, rest sourced from reference TRBV7-9 and TRBJ2-7, is DTGVSQNPRHKITKRGQNVTFRCDPISEHNRLYWYRQTLGQGPEFLTYFQNEAQLEKSRLLSDRFSAERPKGSFSTLEIQRTEQGDSAMYLCASSSGHPEAYEQYFGPGTRLTVT.

V gene TRBV6-5 combines with J gene TRBJ1-2, with D unclear. V lost 6 bases to trimming and J lost 4 bases, with 12 bases between them. Germline assignment: CDR1 MNHEY and CDR2 SVGAGI. This CDR3 has 13 amino acids. The CDR3 sequence is CASRGLRSYGYTF. CDR3 in DNA: TGTGCCAGCAGAGGACTTAGGAGCTATGGCTACACCTTC.

The genes are TRBV4-1 and TRBJ1-2; D gene ambiguous. The germline V and J ends were trimmed by 3 bases and 0 bases, with 8 bases remaining between them. The germline V gene encodes CDR1 MGHRA and CDR2 YSYEKL. This CDR3 spans 14 amino acids. CDR3 coding DNA: TGCGCCAGCAGCCATACCGGGACTAACTATGGCTACACCTTC. This gives the protein CASSHTGTNYGYTF.

The rearrangement uses TRBV3-1 (or the pseudogene TRBV3-2) and TRBJ2-1; 12 bases agree with TRBD2. V lost 4 bases, J lost 9 bases, and 13 bases stayed unmatched. CDR3 length equals 17 residues. Germline V gene sequence: CDR1 LGHDT, CDR2 YNNKEL (reference sequence). CDR3 amino acids: CASSPSSSGGARGEQFF. The CDR3, as DNA: TGTGCCAGCAGCCCCTCTTCTAGCGGGGGGGCCAGAGGTGAGCAGTTCTTC.

V usage is TRBV6-5 and J usage is TRBJ1-1; TRBD1 agrees at 10 bases. Germline CDR1 and CDR2: MNHEY and SVGAGI. This CDR3 comprises 16 residues. The J segment lost 3 bases and the V segment lost 4 bases, leaving 8 bases of the junction unmatched. The CDR3 sequence is CASSFGTGAGYTEAFF. CDR3 nucleotide sequence: TGTGCCAGCAGTTTCGGGACAGGGGCGGGGTACACTGAAGCTTTCTTT.

This clone was seen once. The V and J genes are TRBV19 and TRBJ2-2; 8 bases match TRBD1. There are 14 residues in the CDR3. The germline CDR1 and CDR2 sequences are LNHDA and SQIVND (reference sequence). V shed 6 bases and J 0 bases; nucleotides not matched to a gene: 0. The DNA for the CDR3 is TGTGCCAGTAGGGACAGGGCGAACACCGGGGAGCTGTTTTTT. Amino acid sequence: CASRDRANTGELFF.

The gene calls are TRBV5-1 and TRBJ2-2, with 9 bases fitting TRBD2. The CDR3 sequence is 16 residues long. The junction had 10 bases not matched to a gene; V was cut back by 7 bases and J by 3 bases. Germline CDR1 is SGHRS and CDR2 is YFSETQ. The CDR3 nucleotides are TGCGCCAGCCTCCGAGGCGGGGGGGCCGACACCGGGGAGCTGTTTTTT. Its protein product is CASLRGGGADTGELFF.

The chain combines TRBV24-1 with TRBJ1-5, with D possibly being TRBD1 (6 bases). Germline values: CDR1 KGHDR, CDR2 SFDVKD. The CDR3 loop spans 15 amino acids. V lost 9 bases and J 7 bases, leaving 21 bases between the germline ends. The CDR3, as DNA: TGTGCCACCCCTATGATGGGGGCTTCTAACCAGCCCCAGCATTTT. It translates to CATPMMGASNQPQHF.

This clone has a single count. This chain connects TRBV9 to TRBJ1-1; no reliable D call. With 1 base removed from V and 3 bases from J, the gap between germline ends came to 10 bases. The CDR3 covers 14 residues. Germline V gene lookup returns CDR1 SGDLS and CDR2 YYNGEE. CDR3 sequence reads: CASSVSLRDTEAFF. CDR3 DNA: TGTGCCAGCAGCGTAAGCTTGAGGGACACTGAAGCTTTCTTT.

The chain couples TRBV29-1 to TRBJ2-3; 7 bases are a match to TRBD1. This CDR3 region has 12 residues. The germline gives CDR1 SQVTM, CDR2 ANQGSEA. V lost 6 bases, J lost 4 bases, and 4 bases stayed unmatched. In DNA form, the CDR3 reads TGCAGCGTCAACAGGGGTCCAGATACGCAGTATTTT. Protein sequence: CSVNRGPDTQYF.

The V and J genes are TRBV28 and TRBJ1-4, with D hard to call. Germline V CDR1 and CDR2: MDHEN, SYDVKM. Trimming removed 8 bases from V and 3 bases from J, with 13 bases in between. This CDR3 spans 14 amino acids. CDR3: CASSGGQANEKLFF. The CDR3 nucleotides read TGTGCCAGCTCGGGAGGGCAAGCTAATGAAAAACTGTTTTTT.

CDR3 sequence: CASSSLERRETQYF. The CDR3, as DNA: TGTGCCAGCAGTTCGCTGGAGCGGAGGGAGACCCAGTACTTC. This rearrangement joins TRBV6-2 or TRBV6-3 to TRBJ2-5; possible D gene TRBD2, 5 bases. V dropped 4 bases and J dropped 5 bases, with 14 bases sitting between them. Germline V CDR1 and CDR2: MNHEY, SVGEGT. CDR3 size: 14 residues.

V and J are TRBV7-8 and TRBJ2-1; no definite D call. In germline, CDR1 is SGHVS, CDR2 FQNEAQ. The CDR3 spans 13 residues. Trimming pared 1 base from V and 7 bases from J, leaving 8 bases between. CDR3 nucleotides: TGTGCCAGCAGCTTAGGCCGGTGGAATGAGCAGTTCTTC. This gives the protein CASSLGRWNEQFF.

The chain couples TRBV19 to TRBJ2-7; D is uncertain. The CDR3 runs to 13 residues. Germline-derived CDR1 and CDR2 are LNHDA and SQIVND (reference sequence). Trimming cost V 1 base and J 2 bases, with 6 bases left between them. The CDR3 DNA reads as TGTGCCAGTAGTATAGCTGGCCCCTACGAGCAGTACTTC. Its translation: CASSIAGPYEQYF.

On this clone itself: This may come from a read error, since a much larger clone is one base off. Other nucleotide sequences from this sample produce the same CDR3. The chain uses TRBV18 and TRBJ2-7, with 9 nucleotides matching TRBD1. The length of the CDR3 is 14 residues. Per germline, CDR1 KGHSH and CDR2 LQKENI. The V gene end was trimmed by 3 bases and the J gene end by 4 bases; junction bases not matched to a gene: 4. CDR3 residues: CASSPGTGSYEQYF. The CDR3 region has the DNA TGTGCCAGCTCACCCGGGACAGGGAGTTACGAGCAGTACTTC.

This chain joins TRBV13 and TRBJ2-7; 7 nucleotides line up with TRBD2. With 5 bases clipped from V and 0 bases from J, the junction kept 13 bases outside the gene matches. This CDR3 has 17 amino acids. Germline CDR1 reads PRHDT; CDR2 reads FYEKMQ (reference sequence). The CDR3 reads CASSPWEAGPLSYEQYF. The CDR3 DNA sequence: TGTGCCAGCAGCCCCTGGGAAGCGGGGCCCCTCTCCTACGAGCAGTACTTC. Full variable domain (missing parts from reference TRBV13 and TRBJ2-7): AAGVIQSPRHLIKEKRETATLKCYPIPRHDTVYWYQQGPGQDPQFLISFYEKMQSDKGSIPDRFSAQQFSDYHSELNMSSLELGDSALYFCASSPWEAGPLSYEQYFGPGTRLTVT.

The chain has TRBV11-3 and TRBJ1-6; 10 bases line up with TRBD1. The J segment lost 1 base and the V segment lost 1 base, leaving 7 bases of the junction unmatched. The CDR3 consists of 19 residues. CDR1 and CDR2 from the germline V gene are SGHNT and YENEEA. CDR3: CASSLAGQGRGSYNSPLHF. The CDR3 DNA reads as TGTGCCAGCAGCTTAGCGGGACAGGGGAGGGGGTCCTATAATTCACCCCTCCACTTT.

The chain is built from TRBV5-1 and TRBJ1-6, with D possibly being TRBD1 (5 bases). The CDR3 extends over 14 amino acids. Trimming removed 4 bases at V and 13 bases at J, with 18 bases between. Germline-derived CDR1 and CDR2 are SGHRS and YFSETQ. This CDR3 reads CASSLDTYSSPLHF. The CDR3 DNA is TGCGCCAGCAGCCTGGACACATATTCATCGCCCCTCCACTTT.

V gene TRBV19 combines with J gene TRBJ1-2, with D perhaps matching TRBD1 (6 bases). Per germline, CDR1 LNHDA and CDR2 SQIVND (reference sequence). V lost 5 bases and J lost 4, with 17 bases in between. CDR3 length: 15 amino acids. CDR3 sequence: CASSSRTATGYGYTF. For the CDR3, the DNA is TGTGCCAGTAGTTCCAGGACAGCTACCGGCTATGGCTACACCTTC.

This chain connects TRBV12-3 or TRBV12-4 to TRBJ2-5; no firm D call. V dropped 3 bases and J dropped 2 bases, with 7 bases sitting between them. The CDR3 consists of 13 residues. CDR3 in DNA: TGTGCCAGCAGTTTTCAGGAACAAGAGACCCAGTACTTC. Residues: CASSFQEQETQYF.